This note documents a single TCR beta chain sequence. Antigen: not known. This entry is derived from a study of beta chain features in type 1 diabetes. Germline trimming cut 2 bases from V and 2 bases from J; bases unmatched to any gene: 6. The CDR3 covers 17 residues. Germline values: CDR1 MGHRA, CDR2 YSYEKL. cDNA synthesis used the whole RNA isolate, giving expressed TCRB sequences. Naive, central memory and regulatory T cell samples averaged roughly 3.7 million immunoSEQ reads each. Assay used: immunoSEQ multiplex PCR; TCRdb lists only in-frame clones, some missing. The data hold around 500,000 clones, with 30% observed a single time. Study-level findings and limits: VDJ junctions from type 1 diabetes patients carried fewer insertions and larger deletions.

The sequence was obtained from a young man in good health. The V and J genes are TRBV4-1 and TRBJ2-1; 10 bases fit TRBD2. Sequencing input: naive CD4+ T cells from blood. CDR3: CASSQPPGLATYNEQFF. The DNA for the CDR3 is TGCGCCAGCAGCCAACCCCCGGGACTAGCGACCTACAATGAGCAGTTCTTC.